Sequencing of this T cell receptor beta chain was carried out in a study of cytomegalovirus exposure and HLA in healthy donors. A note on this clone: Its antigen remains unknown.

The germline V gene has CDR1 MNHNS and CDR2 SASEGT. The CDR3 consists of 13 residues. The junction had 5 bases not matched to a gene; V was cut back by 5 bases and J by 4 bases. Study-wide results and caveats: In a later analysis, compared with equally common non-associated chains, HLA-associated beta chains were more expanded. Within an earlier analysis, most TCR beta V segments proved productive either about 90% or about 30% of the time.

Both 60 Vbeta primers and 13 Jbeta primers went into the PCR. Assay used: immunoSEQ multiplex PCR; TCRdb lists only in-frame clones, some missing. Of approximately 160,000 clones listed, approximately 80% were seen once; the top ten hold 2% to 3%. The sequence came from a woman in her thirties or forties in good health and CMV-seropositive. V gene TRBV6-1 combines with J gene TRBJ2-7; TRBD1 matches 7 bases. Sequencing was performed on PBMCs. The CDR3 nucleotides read TGTGCCAGCAGTATGGGGACAGAATACGAGCAGTACTTC. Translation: CASSMGTEYEQYF.